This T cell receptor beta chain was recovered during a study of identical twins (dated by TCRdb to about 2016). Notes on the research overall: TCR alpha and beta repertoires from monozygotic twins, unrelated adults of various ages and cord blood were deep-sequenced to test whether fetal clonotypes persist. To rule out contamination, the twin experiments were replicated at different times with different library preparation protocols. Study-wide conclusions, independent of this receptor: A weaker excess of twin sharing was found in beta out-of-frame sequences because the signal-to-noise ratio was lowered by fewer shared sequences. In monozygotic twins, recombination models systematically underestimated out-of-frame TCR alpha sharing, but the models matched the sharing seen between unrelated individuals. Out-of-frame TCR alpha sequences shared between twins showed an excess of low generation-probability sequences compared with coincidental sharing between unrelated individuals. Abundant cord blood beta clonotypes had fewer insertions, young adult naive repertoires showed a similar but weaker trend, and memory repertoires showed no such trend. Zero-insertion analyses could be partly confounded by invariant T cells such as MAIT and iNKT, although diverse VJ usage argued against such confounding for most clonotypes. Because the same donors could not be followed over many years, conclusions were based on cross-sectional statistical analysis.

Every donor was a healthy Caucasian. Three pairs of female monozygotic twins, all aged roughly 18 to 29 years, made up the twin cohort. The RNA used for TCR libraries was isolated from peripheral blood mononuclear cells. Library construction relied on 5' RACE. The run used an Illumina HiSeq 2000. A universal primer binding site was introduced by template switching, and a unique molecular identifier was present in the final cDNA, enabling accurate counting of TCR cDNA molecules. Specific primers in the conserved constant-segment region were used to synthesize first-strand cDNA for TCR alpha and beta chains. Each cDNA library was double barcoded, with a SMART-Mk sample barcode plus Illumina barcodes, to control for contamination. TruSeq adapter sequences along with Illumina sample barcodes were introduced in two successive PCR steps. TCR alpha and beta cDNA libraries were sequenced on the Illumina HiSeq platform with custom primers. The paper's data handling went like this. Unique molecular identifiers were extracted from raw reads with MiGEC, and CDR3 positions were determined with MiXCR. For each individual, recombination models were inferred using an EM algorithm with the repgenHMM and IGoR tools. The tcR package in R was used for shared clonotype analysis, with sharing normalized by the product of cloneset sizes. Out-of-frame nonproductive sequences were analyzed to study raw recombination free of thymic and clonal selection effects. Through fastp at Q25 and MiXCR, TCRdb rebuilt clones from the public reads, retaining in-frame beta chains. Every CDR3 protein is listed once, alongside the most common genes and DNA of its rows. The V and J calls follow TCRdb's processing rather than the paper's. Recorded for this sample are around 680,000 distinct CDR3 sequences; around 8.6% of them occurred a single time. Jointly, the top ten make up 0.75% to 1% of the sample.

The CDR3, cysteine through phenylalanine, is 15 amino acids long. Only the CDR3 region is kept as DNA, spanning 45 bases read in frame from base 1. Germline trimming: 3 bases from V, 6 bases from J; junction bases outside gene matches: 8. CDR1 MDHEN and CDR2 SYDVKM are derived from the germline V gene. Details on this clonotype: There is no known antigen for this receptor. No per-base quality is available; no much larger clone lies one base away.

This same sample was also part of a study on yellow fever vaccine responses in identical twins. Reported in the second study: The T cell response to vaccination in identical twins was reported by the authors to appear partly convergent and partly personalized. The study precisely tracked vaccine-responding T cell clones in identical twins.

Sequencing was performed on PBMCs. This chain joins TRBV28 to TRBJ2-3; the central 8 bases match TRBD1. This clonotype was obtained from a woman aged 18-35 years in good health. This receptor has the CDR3 CASSLEQGVKDTQYF. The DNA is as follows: TGTGCCAGCAGTTTGGAACAGGGGGTGAAGGATACGCAGTATTTT.